This T cell receptor beta chain is from a study of shared clonotypes between healthy human individuals. Regarding this clone: The antigen is not known.

Healthy HIV-negative adults without recent acute infections or vaccinations served as donors. A split of CD4+ cells into CD45RA+ naive and CD45RA-negative memory subsets was performed. Points from the study as a whole: Only blood samples were collected, and tissue repertoires likely differ. Generally, naive subsets came out with larger estimated richness than memory subsets.

The CDR3 contains 13 residues. Deletions cut 4 bases from V and 5 bases from J, with 12 bases between. The V gene's germline CDR1 is SGHTA and CDR2 FQGNSA. Some clones are missing from TCRdb's copy, which holds only in-frame ones; the method was immunoSEQ multiplex PCR. Of some 240,000 clones in the sample, 60% to 80% were seen once. V and J are TRBV7-2 and TRBJ2-7; perhaps TRBD2 as D (5 bases). The receptor comes from a man between 25 and 39 years old in good health. The sample consisted of memory CD4+ T cells sorted from blood. The subset is: CD45RA-negative fraction. The CDR3 DNA is TGTGCCAGCAGCTCCGGGGTTCTCAACGAGCAGTACTTC. Residues: CASSSGVLNEQYF.